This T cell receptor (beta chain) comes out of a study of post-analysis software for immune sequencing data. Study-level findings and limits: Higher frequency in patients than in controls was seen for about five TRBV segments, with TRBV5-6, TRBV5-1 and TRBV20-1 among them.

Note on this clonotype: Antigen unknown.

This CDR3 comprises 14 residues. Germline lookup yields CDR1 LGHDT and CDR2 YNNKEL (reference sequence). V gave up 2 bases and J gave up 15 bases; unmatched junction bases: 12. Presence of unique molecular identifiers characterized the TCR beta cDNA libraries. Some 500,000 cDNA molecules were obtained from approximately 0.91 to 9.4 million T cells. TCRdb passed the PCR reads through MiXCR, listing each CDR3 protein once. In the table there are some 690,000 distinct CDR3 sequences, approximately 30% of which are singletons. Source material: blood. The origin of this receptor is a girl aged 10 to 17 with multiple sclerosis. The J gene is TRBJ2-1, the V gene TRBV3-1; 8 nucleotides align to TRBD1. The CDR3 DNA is TGTGCCAGCAGCCAACCGGGACAGGAGGATAGGATGTTCTTC. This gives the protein CASSQPGQEDRMFF.